A single sample gave rise to the 15 T cell receptor beta chains below, sequenced in a study of CXCR3-negative and CXCR3-positive naive CD8 T cells. Whole-study results and caveats: Naive cells positive for CXCR3 carried more hydrophobic TRB CDR3s than CXCR3-negative ones.

Their recognized antigens are unknown. The libraries of TRB cDNA were constructed through 5' RACE using UMI labels. TCRdb re-called the 5' RACE reads; every CDR3 protein appears as one record, without DNA. The sample features about 89,000 distinct CDR3 sequences, with around 0.99% in its top ten. Source material: naive CXCR3+ CD8+ T cells from blood. The subset: CD45RO-CCR7+CD27+CD95- naive CD8+ T cells expressing CXCR3 (TNR3+). The receptors come from a human donor in good health. Some clones in this sample may be carry-over from other donors' samples.

The chain employs TRBV6-2 or TRBV6-3 and TRBJ1-1; there is no DNA to check the TCRdb D call of TRBD1. This CDR3 contains 15 residues. Germline CDR1 and CDR2: MNHEY and SVGEGT. The CDR3 sequence is CASSYRWGETTEAFF.

This chain's CDR3 is CASSQEDSGYEQYF. This chain connects TRBV4-3 to TRBJ2-7. Germline loops: CDR1 LGHNA, CDR2 YSLEER. CDR3 length: 14 amino acids.

The chain joins TRBV12-3 or TRBV12-4 to TRBJ1-6; the D call of TRBD1 rests on TCRdb alone, since no DNA is present to check it. The CDR3 consists of 14 residues. CDR3 sequence: CASSQTGTNSPLHF.

The chain joins TRBV4-2 to TRBJ1-2; TCRdb proposes TRBD1, but this gene call is untestable without DNA. CDR3 length: 15 amino acids. The germline gives CDR1 LGHNA, CDR2 YNFKEQ. CDR3 sequence: CASSQEPGQGYGYTF.

This chain uses TRBV6-2 or TRBV6-3 with TRBJ1-1. The CDR3 length is 13 residues. Per the germline V gene, CDR1 is MNHEY and CDR2 is SVGEGT. This chain's CDR3 is CASSYLRATEAFF.

This chain joins TRBV12-3 or TRBV12-4 and TRBJ2-7; without DNA, the TCRdb call of TRBD1 cannot be checked. The CDR3 has 14 amino acids. The CDR3 protein is CASNQVGDGGEQYF.

This chain joins TRBV12-3 or TRBV12-4 and TRBJ1-3; lacking DNA, the TRBD1 call made by TCRdb goes unchecked. The CDR3 is made up of 17 amino acids. Here the CDR3 reads CASSPPSSGAYGNTIYF.

The CDR3 loop reads CASSRGRVEPPYNEQFF. The chain employs TRBV4-2 and TRBJ2-1; TCRdb's D call, TRBD2, is unchecked because there is no DNA. CDR1 is LGHNA and CDR2 is YNFKEQ in the germline V gene. The CDR3 loop spans 17 amino acids.

The V call is TRBV20-1, the J call TRBJ2-7; lacking DNA, the TRBD1 call made by TCRdb goes unchecked. The CDR3 contains 11 residues. Germline CDR1 DFQATT, CDR2 SNEGSKA (reference sequence). The CDR3 loop reads CSASPTYEQYF.

The chain recombines TRBV20-1 with TRBJ2-7. The CDR3 totals 11 residues. CDR1 is DFQATT, CDR2 SNEGSKA, per germline (reference sequence). The CDR3 reads CSASWSYEQYF.

CDR3 residues: CASSQGVDPYEQYF. This sequence joins TRBV14 and TRBJ2-7. Germline CDR1 and CDR2: SGHDN and FVKESK. The CDR3 length is 14 residues.

The V and J genes are TRBV30 and TRBJ1-5; absent DNA, TCRdb's TRBD1 call cannot be checked. The CDR3 contains 14 residues. Germline lookup yields CDR1 GTSNPN and CDR2 SVGIG (reference sequence). CDR3 region: CAWDTGQLNQPQHF. The variable domain in full, with the rest retrieved from reference TRBV30 and TRBJ1-5, is SQTIHQWPATLVQPVGSPLSLECTVEGTSNPNLYWYRQAAGRGLQLLFYSVGIGQISSEVPQNLSASRPQDRQFILSSKKLLLSDSGFYLCAWDTGQLNQPQHFGDGTRLSIL.

The J gene is TRBJ2-1, the V gene TRBV5-1; as DNA is missing, the TRBD1 call by TCRdb cannot be tested. This CDR3 is 13 amino acids long. The germline V gene has CDR1 SGHRS and CDR2 YFSETQ. The chain's CDR3 is CASSWGGINEQFF.

This chain links TRBV6-4 with TRBJ2-5; TCRdb reports TRBD2, a call that lacks DNA to check it against. The germline V gene encodes CDR1 MRHNA and CDR2 SNTAGT. This CDR3 contains 15 residues. The CDR3 is CASSAGGGAGETQYF.

J is TRBJ2-6 and V is TRBV19; TCRdb outputs TRBD1, but without DNA this stays unchecked. This CDR3 region has 20 residues. Germline V CDR1 and CDR2: LNHDA, SQIVND (reference sequence). The CDR3 here is CASSHLPRQGGFSGANVLTF.